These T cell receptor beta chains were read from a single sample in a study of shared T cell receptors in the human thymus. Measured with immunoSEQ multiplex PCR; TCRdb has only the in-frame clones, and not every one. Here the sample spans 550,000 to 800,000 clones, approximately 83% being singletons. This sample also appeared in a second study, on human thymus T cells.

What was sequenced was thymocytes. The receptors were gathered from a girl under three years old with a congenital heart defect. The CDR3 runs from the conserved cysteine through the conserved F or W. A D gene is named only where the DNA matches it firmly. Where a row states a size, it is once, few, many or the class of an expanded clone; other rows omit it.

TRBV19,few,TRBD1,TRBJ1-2,TGTGCCAGTAGTATTGTTCTGGGACAGAACTATGGCTACACCTTC,CASSIVLGQNYGYTF
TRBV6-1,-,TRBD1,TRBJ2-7,TGTGCCAGCAGTTGGGACAGGGCCGAGCAGTACTTC,CASSWDRAEQYF
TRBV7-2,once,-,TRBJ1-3,TGTGCCAGCAGCTTAGAAATCTCCCGTACCATATATTTT,CASSLEISRTIYF
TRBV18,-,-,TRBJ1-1,TGTGCCAGCTCACCAGCTCCGGGGGTCTCTGAAGCTTTCTTT,CASSPAPGVSEAFF
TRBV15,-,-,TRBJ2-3,TGTGCCACCAGCAGAGTAGATGCAGATACGCAGTATTTT,CATSRVDADTQYF
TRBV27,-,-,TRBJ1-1,TGTGCCAGCAGTTCCCGGCGGTTGAACACTGAAGCTTTCTTT,CASSSRRLNTEAFF
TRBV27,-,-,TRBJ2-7,TGTGCCAGCAGTCCCCCCCAAGCACCCTACGAGCAGTACTTC,CASSPPQAPYEQYF
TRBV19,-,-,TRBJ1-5,TGTGCCAGTAGTATTGGCAGGGTGCGGCAGCCCCAGCATTTT,CASSIGRVRQPQHF
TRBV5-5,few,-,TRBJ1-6,TGTGCCAGCAGCTTGTGCTCCCCGGGACTGAATTCACCCCTCCACTTT,CASSLCSPGLNSPLHF
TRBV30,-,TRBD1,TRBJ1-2,TGTGCCTGGAGTGTACTCCCCCGACAGGGACCCTATGGCTACACCTTC,CAWSVLPRQGPYGYTF
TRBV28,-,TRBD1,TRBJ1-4,TGTGCCAGCAGCCCACCCCAGACAGGGGGTGAGGCTAATGAAAAACTGTTTTTT,CASSPPQTGGEANEKLFF
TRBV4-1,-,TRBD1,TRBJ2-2,TGCGCCAGCAGCCGTATCTACCCGGGACAGGTGTCCTCCACCGGGGAGCTGTTTTTT,CASSRIYPGQVSSTGELFF
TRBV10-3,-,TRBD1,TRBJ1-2,TGTGCCATCAGTGAGTCGACCGGACAGGGAACCTATGGCTACACCTTC,CAISESTGQGTYGYTF
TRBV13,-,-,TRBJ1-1,TGTGCCAGCAGCCCGAACACAGTGAACACTGAAGCTTTCTTT,CASSPNTVNTEAFF
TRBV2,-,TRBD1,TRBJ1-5,TGTGCCAGCAGCGGACAGGGAACAGATCAGCCCCAGCATTTT,CASSGQGTDQPQHF
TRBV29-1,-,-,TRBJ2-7,TGCAGCGTTGAAGACGGGGACGAGCAGTACTTC,CSVEDGDEQYF
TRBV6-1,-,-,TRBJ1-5,TGTGCCAGCAGTGACTTAGGCACAGCCCTTAGCAATCAGCCCCAGCATTTT,CASSDLGTALSNQPQHF
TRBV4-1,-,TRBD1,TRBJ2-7,TGCGCCAGCGGAGACAGGGTCTCCTACGAGCAGTACTTC,CASGDRVSYEQYF
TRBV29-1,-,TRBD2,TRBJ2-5,TGCAGCGCGGGGACTAGCGGGGGGGTTCCAGAGACCCAGTACTTC,CSAGTSGGVPETQYF
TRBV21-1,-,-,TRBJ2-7,TGTGCCAGCAGCCCAACCACCAGGGGCTCAACCTACGAGCAGTACTTC,CASSPTTRGSTYEQYF
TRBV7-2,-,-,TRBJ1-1,TGTGCCAGCAGCTTAGTAACGAAGCGGAGGGTAAAACCGAACACTGAAGCTTTCTTT,CASSLVTKRRVKPNTEAFF
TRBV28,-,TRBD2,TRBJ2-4,TGTGCCAGCACCGGGACTAGCGGGGCTAAGCCAAAGAACATTCAGTACTTC,CASTGTSGAKPKNIQYF
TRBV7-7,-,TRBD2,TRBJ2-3,TGTGCCAGCAGCTTCGGAGCGGGGGGCACAGATACGCAGTATTTT,CASSFGAGGTDTQYF
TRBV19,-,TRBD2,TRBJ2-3,TGTGCCAGTAAAGCGGGAGCCACAGATACGCAGTATTTT,CASKAGATDTQYF
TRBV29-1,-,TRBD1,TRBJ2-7,TGCAGCGTTGTGGGACAGGGTTACGAGCAGTACTTC,CSVVGQGYEQYF
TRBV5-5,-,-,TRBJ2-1,TGTGCCAGCAGCTTGGGCTGGGGCAGGGGCCCTCTTGTCGGTTACAATGAGCAGTTCTTC,CASSLGWGRGPLVGYNEQFF
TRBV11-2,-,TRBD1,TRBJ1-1,TGTGCCAGCAGCCACGATCGGGGCGACAGGGGGCACACTGAAGCTTTCTTT,CASSHDRGDRGHTEAFF
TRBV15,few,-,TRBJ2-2,TGTGCCACCAGCAGAGCACGGGGGAACACCGGGGAGCTGTTTTTT,CATSRARGNTGELFF